The clone carrying this T cell receptor beta chain was observed a handful of times. What it recognizes is unknown. Time point specified: newly diagnosed GD, antithyroid drugs for less than 3 months. After RNA was extracted from PBMCs, the TCR library was made from it. Combining iRepertoire HTBI primers with Arm-PCR of CDR3 regions, the authors built TCR beta libraries. MiXCR was run by TCRdb on the multiplex PCR reads, yielding one entry per CDR3 protein. The table includes about 620,000 distinct CDR3 sequences, around 17% detected once. The CDR3 is 12 residues long. V lost 5 bases to trimming and J lost 5 bases; unmatched junction nucleotides: 3. This entry comes from a study of regulatory T cells in long-lasting Graves disease. Notes on the study in general: Patients with persistent disease showed a bias toward TRBV28, TRBJ1-2 and TRBJ2-5.

These same records also appear under a second study, on T cells in Graves' hyperthyroidism and ophthalmopathy. That investigation notes: RT-PCR in the first round (using the HTBI primer set) targeted the TCR CDR3. Model output signaled ophthalmopathy a median about 6.3 months ahead of onset.

The chain has TRBV12-3 or TRBV12-4 and TRBJ2-7; 7 positions match TRBD2. The sample here was peripheral blood mononuclear cells (PBMCs), taken at new diagnosis, from a patient treated with antithyroid drugs. The sequence was collected from a woman aged 25 to 45 with Graves disease. The DNA for the CDR3 is TGTGCCAGCAGTGGGGGGGTAGACGAGCAGTACTTC. Amino acid sequence: CASSGGVDEQYF.